The clone carrying this T cell receptor beta chain was detected a few times. No antigen is known for it. The sample originates from a study of shared clonotypes between healthy human individuals. Study results and caveats: In general, naive subsets displayed greater estimated richness than memory subsets did.

Libraries were prepared by immunoSEQ multiplex PCR; TCRdb keeps only in-frame clonotypes and omits some of them. The sample has approximately 2,000,000 clones, around 93% seen once; the top ten hold more than 0.35%. This clonotype originated in a man younger than 35 in good health. Some clones in this sample may be carry-over from other donors' samples. Sequenced: naive CD4+ T cells from PBMCs. Indicated subset: CD45RA+ positively selected.

This CDR3 is CASRAGQTNTEAFF. The CDR3 nucleotides read TGTGCCAGCAGAGCGGGACAGACGAACACTGAAGCTTTCTTT. V gene TRBV5-4 combines with J gene TRBJ1-1, with 7 positions matching TRBD1. Losses at the gene ends were 5 bases for V and 1 base for J; bases not matched to a gene: 5. Germline V gene sequence: CDR1 SGHNT, CDR2 YYREEE (reference sequence). The CDR3 spans 14 residues.